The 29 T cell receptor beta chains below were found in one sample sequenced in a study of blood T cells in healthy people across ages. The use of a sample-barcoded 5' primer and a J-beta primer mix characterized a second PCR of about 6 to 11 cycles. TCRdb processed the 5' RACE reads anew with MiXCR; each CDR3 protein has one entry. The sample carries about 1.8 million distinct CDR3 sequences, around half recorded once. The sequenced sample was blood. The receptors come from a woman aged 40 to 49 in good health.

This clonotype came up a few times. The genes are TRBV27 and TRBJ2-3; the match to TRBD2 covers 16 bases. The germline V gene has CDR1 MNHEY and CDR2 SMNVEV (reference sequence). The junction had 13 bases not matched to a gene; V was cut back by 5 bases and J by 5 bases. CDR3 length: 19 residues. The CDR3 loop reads CASSPHLGTSGGERDTQYF. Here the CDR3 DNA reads TGTGCCAGCAGTCCTCACCTAGGGACTAGCGGGGGGGAGAGAGATACGCAGTATTTT.

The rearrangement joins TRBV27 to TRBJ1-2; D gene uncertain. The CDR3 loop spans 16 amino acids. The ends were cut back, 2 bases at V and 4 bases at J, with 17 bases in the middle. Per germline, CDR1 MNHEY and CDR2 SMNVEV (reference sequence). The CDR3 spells CASSLIGQPIFYGYTF. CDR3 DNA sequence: TGTGCCAGCAGTTTAATTGGGCAGCCGATTTTCTATGGCTACACCTTC.

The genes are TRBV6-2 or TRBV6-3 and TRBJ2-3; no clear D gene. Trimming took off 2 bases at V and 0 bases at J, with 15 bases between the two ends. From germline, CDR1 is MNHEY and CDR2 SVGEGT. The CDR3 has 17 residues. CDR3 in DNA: TGTGCCAGCAGTTACGTCGCAGCCAGTTCTAGCACAGATACGCAGTATTTT. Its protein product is CASSYVAASSSTDTQYF.

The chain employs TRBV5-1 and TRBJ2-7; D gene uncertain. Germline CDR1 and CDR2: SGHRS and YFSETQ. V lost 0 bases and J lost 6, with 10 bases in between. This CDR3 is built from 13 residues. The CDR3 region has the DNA TGCGCCAGCAGCTTGGCCGTGGCGTCCGAGCAGTACTTC. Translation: CASSLAVASEQYF. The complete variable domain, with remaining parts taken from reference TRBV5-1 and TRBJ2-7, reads KAGVTQTPRYLIKTRGQQVTLSCSPISGHRSVSWYQQTPGQGLQFLFEYFSETQRNKGNFPGRFSGRQFSNSRSEMNVSTLELGDSALYLCASSLAVASEQYFGPGTRLTVT.

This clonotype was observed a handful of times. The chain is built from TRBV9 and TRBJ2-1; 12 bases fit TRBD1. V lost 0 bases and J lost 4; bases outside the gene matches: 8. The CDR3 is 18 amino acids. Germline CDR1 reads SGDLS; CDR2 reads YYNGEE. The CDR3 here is CASSVATGTGGLYNEQFF. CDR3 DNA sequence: TGTGCCAGCAGCGTAGCTACCGGGACAGGGGGCCTATACAATGAGCAGTTCTTC.

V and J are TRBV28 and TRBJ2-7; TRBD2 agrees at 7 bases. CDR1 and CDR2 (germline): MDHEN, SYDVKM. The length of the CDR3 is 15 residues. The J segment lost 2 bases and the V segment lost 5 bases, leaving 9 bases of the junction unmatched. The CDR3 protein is CASSGVGGSAYEQYF. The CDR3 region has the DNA TGTGCCAGCAGTGGGGTGGGGGGGTCAGCCTACGAGCAGTACTTC. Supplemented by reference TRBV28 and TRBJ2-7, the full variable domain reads DVKVTQSSRYLVKRTGEKVFLECVQDMDHENMFWYRQDPGLGLRLIYFSYDVKMKEKGDIPEGYSVSREKKERFSLILESASTNQTSMYLCASSGVGGSAYEQYFGPGTRLTVT.

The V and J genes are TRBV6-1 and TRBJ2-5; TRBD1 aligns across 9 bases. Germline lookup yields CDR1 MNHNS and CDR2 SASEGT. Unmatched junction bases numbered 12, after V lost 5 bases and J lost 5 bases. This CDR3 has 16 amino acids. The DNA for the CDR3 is TGTGCCAGCAGTCCTTCCCCGGGACAGGGCCGGGAGACCCAGTACTTC. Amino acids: CASSPSPGQGRETQYF.

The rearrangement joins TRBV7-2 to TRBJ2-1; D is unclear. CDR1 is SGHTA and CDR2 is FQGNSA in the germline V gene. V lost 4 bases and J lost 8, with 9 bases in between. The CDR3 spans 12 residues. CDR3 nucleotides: TGTGCCAGCAGCTACTTTGGCGATGAGCAGTTCTTC. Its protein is CASSYFGDEQFF.

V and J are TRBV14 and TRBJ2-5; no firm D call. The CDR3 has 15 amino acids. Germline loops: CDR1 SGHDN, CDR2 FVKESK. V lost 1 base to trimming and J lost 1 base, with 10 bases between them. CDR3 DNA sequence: TGTGCCAGCAGCCAAGTTCACGGAGCCCAAGAGACCCAGTACTTC. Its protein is CASSQVHGAQETQYF.

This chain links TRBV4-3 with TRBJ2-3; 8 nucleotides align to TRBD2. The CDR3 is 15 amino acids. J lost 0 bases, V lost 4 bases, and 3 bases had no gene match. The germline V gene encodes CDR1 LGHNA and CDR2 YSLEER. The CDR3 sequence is CASSRLATSTDTQYF. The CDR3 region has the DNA TGCGCCAGCAGCCGACTAGCGACCAGCACAGATACGCAGTATTTT.

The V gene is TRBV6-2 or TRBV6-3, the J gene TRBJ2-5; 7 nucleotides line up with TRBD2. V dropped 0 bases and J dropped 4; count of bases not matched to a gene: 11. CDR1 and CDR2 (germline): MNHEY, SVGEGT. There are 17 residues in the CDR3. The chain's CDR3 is CASSYSRGRLARETQYF. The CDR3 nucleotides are TGTGCCAGCAGTTACTCAAGAGGGAGACTAGCACGAGAGACCCAGTACTTC.

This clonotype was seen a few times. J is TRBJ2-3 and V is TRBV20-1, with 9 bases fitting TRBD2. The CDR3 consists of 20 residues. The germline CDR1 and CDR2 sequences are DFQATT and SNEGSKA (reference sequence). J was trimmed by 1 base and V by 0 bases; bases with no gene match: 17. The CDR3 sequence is CSARDGASGAIYQRTDTQYF. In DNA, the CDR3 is TGCAGTGCTAGAGATGGCGCTAGCGGGGCAATCTACCAGCGCACAGATACGCAGTATTTT.

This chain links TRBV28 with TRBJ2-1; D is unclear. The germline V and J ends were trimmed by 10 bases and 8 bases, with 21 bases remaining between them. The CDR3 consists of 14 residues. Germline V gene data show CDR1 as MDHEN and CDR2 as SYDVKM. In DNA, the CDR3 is TGTGCCACCGCCGACCTGCTGCTGCGCGATGAGCAGTTCTTC. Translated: CATADLLLRDEQFF. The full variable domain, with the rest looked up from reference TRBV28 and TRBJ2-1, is DVKVTQSSRYLVKRTGEKVFLECVQDMDHENMFWYRQDPGLGLRLIYFSYDVKMKEKGDIPEGYSVSREKKERFSLILESASTNQTSMYLCATADLLLRDEQFFGPGTRLTVL.

Here the CDR3 DNA reads TGTGCCAGTAGAACGTCCGGGACCGATAAAAATGAGCAGTTCTTC. Translation gives CASRTSGTDKNEQFF. The chain links TRBV19 to TRBJ2-1; D may match TRBD1 or TRBD2 (5 bases each). The CDR3 length is 15 residues. V shed 6 bases and J shed 7 bases, with 19 bases lying between them. Germline V CDR1 and CDR2: LNHDA, SQIVND (reference sequence).

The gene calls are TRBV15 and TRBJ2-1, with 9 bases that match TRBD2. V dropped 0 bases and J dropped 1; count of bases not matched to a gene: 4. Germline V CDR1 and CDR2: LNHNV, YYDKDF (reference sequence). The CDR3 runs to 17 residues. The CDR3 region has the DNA TGTGCCACCAGCAGAGAGGGCGGGGGGGTATCCTACAATGAGCAGTTCTTC. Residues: CATSREGGGVSYNEQFF. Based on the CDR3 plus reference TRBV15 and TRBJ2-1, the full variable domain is DAMVIQNPRYQVTQFGKPVTLSCSQTLNHNVMYWYQQKSSQAPKLLFHYYDKDFNNEADTPDNFQSRRPNTSFCFLDIRSPGLGDTAMYLCATSREGGGVSYNEQFFGPGTRLTVL.

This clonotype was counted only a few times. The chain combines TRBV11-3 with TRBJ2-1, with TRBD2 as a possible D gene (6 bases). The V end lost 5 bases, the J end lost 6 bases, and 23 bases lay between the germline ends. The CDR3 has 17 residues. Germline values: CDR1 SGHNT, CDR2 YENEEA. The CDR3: CASSPRGGPVTGNEQFF. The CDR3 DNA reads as TGTGCCAGCAGCCCCCGGGGAGGCCCCGTTACGGGCAATGAGCAGTTCTTC.

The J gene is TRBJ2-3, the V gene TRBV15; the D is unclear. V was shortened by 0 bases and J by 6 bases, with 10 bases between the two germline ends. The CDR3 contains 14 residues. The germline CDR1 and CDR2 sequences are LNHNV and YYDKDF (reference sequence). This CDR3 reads CATSRDLMRDTQYF. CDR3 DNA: TGTGCCACCAGCAGAGATTTGATGAGGGATACGCAGTATTTT.

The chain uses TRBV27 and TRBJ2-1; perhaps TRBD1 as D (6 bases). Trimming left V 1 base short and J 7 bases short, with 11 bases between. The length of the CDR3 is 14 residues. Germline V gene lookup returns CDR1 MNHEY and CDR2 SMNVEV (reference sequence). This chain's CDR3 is CASSLYRAANEQFF. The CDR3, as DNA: TGTGCCAGCAGTTTATACAGGGCAGCGAATGAGCAGTTCTTC.

The CDR3 loop reads CASSALPGQGKNIQYF. The CDR3 DNA follows: TGTGCCAGCAGCGCTCTACCGGGACAGGGAAAAAACATTCAGTACTTC. The chain has TRBV9 and TRBJ2-4; 9 bases line up with TRBD1. Trimming took 3 bases from V and 4 from J; bases not matched to a gene: 8. Per the germline V gene, CDR1 is SGDLS and CDR2 is YYNGEE. The length of the CDR3 is 16 residues. The entire variable domain, with the rest obtained from reference TRBV9 and TRBJ2-4, is as follows: DSGVTQTPKHLITATGQRVTLRCSPRSGDLSVYWYQQSLDQGLQFLIQYYNGEERAKGNILERFSAQQFPDLHSELNLSSLELGDSALYFCASSALPGQGKNIQYFGAGTRLSVL.

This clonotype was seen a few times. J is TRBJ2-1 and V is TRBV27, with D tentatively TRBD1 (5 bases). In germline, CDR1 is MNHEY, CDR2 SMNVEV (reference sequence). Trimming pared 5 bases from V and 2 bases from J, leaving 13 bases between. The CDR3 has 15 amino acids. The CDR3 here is CASSPSEGAYNEQFF. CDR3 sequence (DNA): TGTGCCAGCAGTCCCAGCGAAGGGGCCTACAATGAGCAGTTCTTC.

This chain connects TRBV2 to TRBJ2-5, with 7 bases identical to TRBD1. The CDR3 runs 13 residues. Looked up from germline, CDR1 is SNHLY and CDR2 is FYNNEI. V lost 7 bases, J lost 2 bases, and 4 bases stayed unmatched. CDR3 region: CASTRRGQETQYF. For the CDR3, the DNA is TGTGCCAGCACTCGCAGGGGGCAAGAGACCCAGTACTTC. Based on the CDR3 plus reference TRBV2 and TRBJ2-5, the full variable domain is EPEVTQTPSHQVTQMGQEVILRCVPISNHLYFYWYRQILGQKVEFLVSFYNNEISEKSEIFDDQFSVERPDGSNFTLKIRSTKLEDSAMYFCASTRRGQETQYFGPGTRLLVL.

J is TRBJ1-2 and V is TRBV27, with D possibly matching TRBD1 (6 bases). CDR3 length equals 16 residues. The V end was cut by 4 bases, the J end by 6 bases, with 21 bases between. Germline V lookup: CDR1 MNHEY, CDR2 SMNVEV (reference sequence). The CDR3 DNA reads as TGTGCCAGCAGTTCCATCCGGGGGCGCGATGGCCATGGCTACACCTTC. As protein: CASSSIRGRDGHGYTF.

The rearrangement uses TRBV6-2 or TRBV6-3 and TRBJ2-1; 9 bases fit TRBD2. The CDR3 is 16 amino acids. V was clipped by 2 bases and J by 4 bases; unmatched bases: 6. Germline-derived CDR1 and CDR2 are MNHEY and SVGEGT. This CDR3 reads CASSYERGDYYNEQFF. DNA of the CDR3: TGTGCCAGCAGTTACGAGCGGGGGGACTATTACAATGAGCAGTTCTTC.

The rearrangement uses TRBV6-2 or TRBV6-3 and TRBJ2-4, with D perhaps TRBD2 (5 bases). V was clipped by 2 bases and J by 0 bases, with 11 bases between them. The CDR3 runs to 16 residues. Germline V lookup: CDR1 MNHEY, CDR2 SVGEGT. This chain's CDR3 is CASSYGESLAKNIQYF. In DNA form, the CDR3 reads TGTGCCAGCAGTTACGGGGAGAGCTTAGCCAAAAACATTCAGTACTTC.

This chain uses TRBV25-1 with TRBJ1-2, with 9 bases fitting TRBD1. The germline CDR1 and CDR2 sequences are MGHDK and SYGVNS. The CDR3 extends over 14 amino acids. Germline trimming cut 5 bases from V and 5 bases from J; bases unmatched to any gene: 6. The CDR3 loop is CASSPQGAGYGYTF. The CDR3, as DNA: TGTGCCAGCAGTCCACAGGGGGCCGGGTATGGCTACACCTTC.

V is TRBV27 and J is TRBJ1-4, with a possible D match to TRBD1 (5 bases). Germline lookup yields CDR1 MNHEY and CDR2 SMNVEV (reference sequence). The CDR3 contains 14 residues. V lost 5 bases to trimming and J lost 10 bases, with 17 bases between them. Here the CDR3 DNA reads TGTGCCAGCAGTGTAGGGCAGGGTATGGGAAAACTGTTTTTT. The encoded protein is CASSVGQGMGKLFF.

This CDR3 is CSALETEASYNEQFF. CDR3 bases: TGCAGTGCTCTCGAGACAGAAGCCTCCTACAATGAGCAGTTCTTC. V and J are TRBV20-1 and TRBJ2-1; weak D call: TRBD1 (5 bases). V lost 5 bases and J 0 bases, leaving 14 bases between the germline ends. Looked up from germline, CDR1 is DFQATT and CDR2 is SNEGSKA (reference sequence). The CDR3 is 15 amino acids.

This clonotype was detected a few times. CDR3 coding DNA: TGCAGTGCGCGTTTAGGGGCAGGCGATGAGCAGTACTTC. It is translated as CSARLGAGDEQYF. The rearrangement joins TRBV20-1 to TRBJ2-5, with a tentative D call TRBD1 (5 bases). The V and J ends lost 6 bases and 11 bases respectively, with 22 bases between them. The CDR3 has 13 amino acids. Germline V lookup: CDR1 DFQATT, CDR2 SNEGSKA (reference sequence).

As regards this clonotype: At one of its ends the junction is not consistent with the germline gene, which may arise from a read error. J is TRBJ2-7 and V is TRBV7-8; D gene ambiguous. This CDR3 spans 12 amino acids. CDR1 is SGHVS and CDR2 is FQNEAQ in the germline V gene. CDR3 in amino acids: CASSQKTYGQYF. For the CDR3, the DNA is TGTGCCAGCAGCCAAAAAACCTACGGGCAGTACTTC.